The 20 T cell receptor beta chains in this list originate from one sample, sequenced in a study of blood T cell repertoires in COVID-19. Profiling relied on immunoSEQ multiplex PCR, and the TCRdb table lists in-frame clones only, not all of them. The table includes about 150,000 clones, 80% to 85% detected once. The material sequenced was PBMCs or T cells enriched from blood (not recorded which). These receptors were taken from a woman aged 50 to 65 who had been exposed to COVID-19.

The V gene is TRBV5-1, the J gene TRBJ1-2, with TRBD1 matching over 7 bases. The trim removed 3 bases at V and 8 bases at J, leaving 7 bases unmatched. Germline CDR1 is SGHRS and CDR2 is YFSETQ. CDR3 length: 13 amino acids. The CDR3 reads CASSSDRVGGYTF. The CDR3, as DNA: TGCGCCAGCAGCTCAGACAGGGTGGGAGGCTACACCTTC.

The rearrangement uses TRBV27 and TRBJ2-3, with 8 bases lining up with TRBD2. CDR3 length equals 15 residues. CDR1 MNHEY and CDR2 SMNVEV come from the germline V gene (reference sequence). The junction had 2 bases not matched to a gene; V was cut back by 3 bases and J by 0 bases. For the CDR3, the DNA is TGTGCCAGCAGTTTGCAGCGGGGGAGCACAGATACGCAGTATTTT. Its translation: CASSLQRGSTDTQYF.

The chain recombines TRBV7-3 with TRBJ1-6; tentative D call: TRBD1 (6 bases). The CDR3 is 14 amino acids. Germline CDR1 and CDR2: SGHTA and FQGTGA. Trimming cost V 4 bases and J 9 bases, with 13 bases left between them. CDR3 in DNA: TGTGCCAGCAGCTCAGGGGCTACTGGTTCACCCCTCCACTTT. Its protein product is CASSSGATGSPLHF. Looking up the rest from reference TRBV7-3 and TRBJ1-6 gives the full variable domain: GAGVSQTPSNKVTEKGKYVELRCDPISGHTALYWYRQSLGQGPEFLIYFQGTGAADDSGLPNDRFFAVRPEGSVSTLKIQRTERGDSAVYLCASSSGATGSPLHFGNGTRLTVT.

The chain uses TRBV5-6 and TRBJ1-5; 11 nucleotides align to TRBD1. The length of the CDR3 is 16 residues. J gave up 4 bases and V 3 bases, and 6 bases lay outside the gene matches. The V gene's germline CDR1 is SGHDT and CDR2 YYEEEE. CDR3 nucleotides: TGTGCCAGCAGCTGGGGGGACAGGGGGTGGAATCAGCCCCAGCATTTT. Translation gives CASSWGDRGWNQPQHF.

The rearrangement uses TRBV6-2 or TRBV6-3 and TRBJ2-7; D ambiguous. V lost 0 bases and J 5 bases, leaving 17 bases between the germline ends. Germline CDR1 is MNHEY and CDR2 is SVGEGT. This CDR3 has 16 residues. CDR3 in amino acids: CASSYSGASTRNEQYF. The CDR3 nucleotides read TGTGCCAGCAGTTACTCCGGAGCCTCGACGCGGAACGAGCAGTACTTC.

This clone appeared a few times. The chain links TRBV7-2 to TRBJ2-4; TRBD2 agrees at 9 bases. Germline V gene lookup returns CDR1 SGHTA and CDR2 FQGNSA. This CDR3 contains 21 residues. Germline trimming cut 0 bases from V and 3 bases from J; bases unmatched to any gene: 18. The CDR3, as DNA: TGTGCCAGCAGCTTAGCCCCGTCGTTTGCGGGAGGGCCGAGGGGCAAAAACATTCAGTACTTC. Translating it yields CASSLAPSFAGGPRGKNIQYF.

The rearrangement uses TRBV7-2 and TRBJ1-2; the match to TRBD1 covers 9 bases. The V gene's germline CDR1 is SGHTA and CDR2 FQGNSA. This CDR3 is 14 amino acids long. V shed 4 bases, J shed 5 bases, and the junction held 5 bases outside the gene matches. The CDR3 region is CASSSGQGRYGYTF. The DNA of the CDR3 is TGTGCCAGCAGCTCGGGACAGGGAAGGTATGGCTACACCTTC.

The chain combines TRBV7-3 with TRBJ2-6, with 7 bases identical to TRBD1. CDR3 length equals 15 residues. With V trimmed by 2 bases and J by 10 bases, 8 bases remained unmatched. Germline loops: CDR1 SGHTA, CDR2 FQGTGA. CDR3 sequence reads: CASSLGPGQSNVLTF. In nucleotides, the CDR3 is TGTGCCAGCAGCTTAGGTCCGGGACAGTCAAACGTCCTGACTTTC.

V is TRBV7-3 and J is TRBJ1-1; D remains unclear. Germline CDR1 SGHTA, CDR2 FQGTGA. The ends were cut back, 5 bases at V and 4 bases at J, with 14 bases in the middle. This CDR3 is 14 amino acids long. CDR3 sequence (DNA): TGTGCCAGCAGCGCCGTTTCTGGGAGCACTGAAGCTTTCTTT. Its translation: CASSAVSGSTEAFF.

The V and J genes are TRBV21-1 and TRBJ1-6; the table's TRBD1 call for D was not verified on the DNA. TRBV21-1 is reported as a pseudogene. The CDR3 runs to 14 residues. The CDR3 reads CASSRGQQNSPLHF. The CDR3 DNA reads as TGTGCCAGCTCAAGGGGCCAGCAAAATTCACCCCTCCACTTT.

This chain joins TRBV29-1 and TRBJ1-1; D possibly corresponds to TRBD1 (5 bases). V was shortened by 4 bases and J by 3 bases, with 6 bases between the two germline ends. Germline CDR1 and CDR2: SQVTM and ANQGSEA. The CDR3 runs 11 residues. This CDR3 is CSVVRDTEAFF. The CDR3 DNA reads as TGCAGCGTTGTCAGGGACACTGAAGCTTTCTTT.

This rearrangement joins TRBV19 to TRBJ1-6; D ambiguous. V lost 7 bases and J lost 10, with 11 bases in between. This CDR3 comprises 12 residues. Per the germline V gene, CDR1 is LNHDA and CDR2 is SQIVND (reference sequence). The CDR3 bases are TGTGCCAGTACCCGTACGGGGTCACCCCTCCACTTT. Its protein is CASTRTGSPLHF.

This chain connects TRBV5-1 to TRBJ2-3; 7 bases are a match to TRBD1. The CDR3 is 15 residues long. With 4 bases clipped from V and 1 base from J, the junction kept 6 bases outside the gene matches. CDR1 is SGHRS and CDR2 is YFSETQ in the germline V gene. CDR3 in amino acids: CASSRTGAGTDTQYF. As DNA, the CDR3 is TGCGCCAGCAGCAGAACAGGGGCTGGCACAGATACGCAGTATTTT.

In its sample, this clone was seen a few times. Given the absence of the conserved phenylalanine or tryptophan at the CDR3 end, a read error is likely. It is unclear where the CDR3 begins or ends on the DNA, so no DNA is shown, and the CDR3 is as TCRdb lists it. CDR3 residues: CATSRGGLS. This chain joins TRBV15 and TRBJ2-7; whether TRBD1, the table's D call, matches the DNA was not checked. CDR1 is LNHNV, CDR2 YYDKDF, per germline (reference sequence). The CDR3 sequence runs 9 residues, both termini included.

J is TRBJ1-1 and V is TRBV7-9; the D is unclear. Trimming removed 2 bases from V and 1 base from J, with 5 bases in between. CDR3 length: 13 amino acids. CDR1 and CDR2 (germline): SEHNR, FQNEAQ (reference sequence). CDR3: CASSLRENTEAFF. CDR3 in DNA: TGTGCCAGCAGCTTAAGAGAGAACACTGAAGCTTTCTTT.

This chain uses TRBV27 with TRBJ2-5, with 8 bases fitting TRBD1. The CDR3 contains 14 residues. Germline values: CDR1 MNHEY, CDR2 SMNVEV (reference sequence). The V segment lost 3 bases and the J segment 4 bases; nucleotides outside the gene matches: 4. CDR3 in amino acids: CASSFGQGRETQYF. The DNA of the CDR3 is TGTGCCAGCAGTTTCGGACAGGGAAGAGAGACCCAGTACTTC.

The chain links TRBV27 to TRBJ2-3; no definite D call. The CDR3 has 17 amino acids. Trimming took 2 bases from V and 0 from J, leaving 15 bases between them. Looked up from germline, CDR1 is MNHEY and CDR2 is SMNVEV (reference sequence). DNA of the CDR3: TGTGCCAGCAGTTTAAGACCAGCGCATTCTAGCACAGATACGCAGTATTTT. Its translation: CASSLRPAHSSTDTQYF.

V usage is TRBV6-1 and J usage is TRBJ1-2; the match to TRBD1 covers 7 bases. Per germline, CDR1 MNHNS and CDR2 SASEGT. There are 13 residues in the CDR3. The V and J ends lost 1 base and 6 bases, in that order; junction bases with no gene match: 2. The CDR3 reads CASSEDRGHGYTF. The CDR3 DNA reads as TGTGCCAGCAGTGAAGACAGGGGTCATGGCTACACCTTC.

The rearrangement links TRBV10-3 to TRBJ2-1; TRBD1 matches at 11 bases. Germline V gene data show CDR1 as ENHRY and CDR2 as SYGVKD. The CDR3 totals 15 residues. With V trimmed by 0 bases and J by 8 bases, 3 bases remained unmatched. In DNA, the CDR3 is TGTGCCATCAGTGAGTCGGGGGACAGGGGGGATGAGCAGTTCTTC. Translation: CAISESGDRGDEQFF.

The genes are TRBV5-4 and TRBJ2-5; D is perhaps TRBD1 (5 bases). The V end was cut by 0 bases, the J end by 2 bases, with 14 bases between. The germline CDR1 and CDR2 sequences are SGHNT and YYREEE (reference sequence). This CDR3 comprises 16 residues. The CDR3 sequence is CASSLDSRAGQETQYF. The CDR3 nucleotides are TGTGCCAGCAGCTTGGATTCCAGGGCTGGGCAAGAGACCCAGTACTTC.